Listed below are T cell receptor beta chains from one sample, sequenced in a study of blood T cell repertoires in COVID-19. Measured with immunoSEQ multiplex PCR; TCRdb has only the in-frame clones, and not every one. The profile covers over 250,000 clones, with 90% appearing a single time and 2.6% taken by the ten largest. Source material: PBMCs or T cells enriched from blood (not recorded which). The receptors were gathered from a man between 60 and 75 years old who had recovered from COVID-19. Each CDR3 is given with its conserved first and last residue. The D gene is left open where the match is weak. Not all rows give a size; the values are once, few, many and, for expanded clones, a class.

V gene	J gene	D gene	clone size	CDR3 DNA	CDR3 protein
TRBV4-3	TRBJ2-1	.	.	TGCGCCAGCAGCCAAGGTACCGGGACATACTACAATGAGCAGTTCTTC	CASSQGTGTYYNEQFF
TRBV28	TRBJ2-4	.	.	TGTGCCAGCAGTTTAGAGGGCCTACTAGCCAAAAACATTCAGTACTTC	CASSLEGLLAKNIQYF
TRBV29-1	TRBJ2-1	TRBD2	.	TGCAGCGTTGTACGGACTAGCCTTGGGAATGAGCAGTTCTTC	CSVVRTSLGNEQFF
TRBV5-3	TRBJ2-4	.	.	TGTGCGGATAGGGGCGGACGGGCCAAAAACATTCAGTACTTC	CADRGGRAKNIQYF
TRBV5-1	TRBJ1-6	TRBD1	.	TGCGCCAGCAGCCAGGGACAGGGGACCTCTAATTCACCCCTCCACTTT	CASSQGQGTSNSPLHF
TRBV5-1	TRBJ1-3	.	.	TGCGCCAGCAGCTTGGAGCGGCACTCTGGAAACACCATATATTTT	CASSLERHSGNTIYF
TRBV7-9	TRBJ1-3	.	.	TGTGCCAGCAGCTTAGTTGGGGGGGCGTCTGGAAACACCATATATTTT	CASSLVGGASGNTIYF
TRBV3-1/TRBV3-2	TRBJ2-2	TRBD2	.	TGTGCCAGCAGCCAAGATTTTAGCGGGAGGGGGACCGGGGAGCTGTTTTTT	CASSQDFSGRGTGELFF
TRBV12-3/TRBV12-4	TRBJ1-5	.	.	TGTGCCAGCAGTCCGCAGAATCAGCCCCAGCATTTT	CASSPQNQPQHF
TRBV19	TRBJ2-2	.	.	TGTGCCAGTGGCCAAGAATGGCGAGGCGGGGAGCTGTTTTTT	CASGQEWRGGELFF
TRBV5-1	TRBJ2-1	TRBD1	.	TGCGCCAGCAGCCCAAGACAGGGGGGCTACAATGAGCAGTTCTTC	CASSPRQGGYNEQFF
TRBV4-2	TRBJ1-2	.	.	TGTGCCAGCACCCTGGACCTGGACGGGGGATATGGCTACACCTTC	CASTLDLDGGYGYTF
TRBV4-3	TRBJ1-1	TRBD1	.	TGCGCCAGCAGCCAAGACCTGACAGGGCATTACACTGAAGCTTTCTTT	CASSQDLTGHYTEAFF
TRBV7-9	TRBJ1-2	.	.	TGTGCCAGCAGCTCCGGGGGTTTTGCATACTATGGCTACACCTTC	CASSSGGFAYYGYTF
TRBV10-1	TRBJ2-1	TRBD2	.	TGCGCCAGCAGTGACTCGGGGGGAGCCCCTCGTTTTGGGCAGTTCTTC	CASSDSGGAPRFGQFF
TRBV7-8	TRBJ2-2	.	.	TGTGCCAGCAGCCCAAGAACGGGGGCGAACACCGGGGAGCTGTTTTTT	CASSPRTGANTGELFF
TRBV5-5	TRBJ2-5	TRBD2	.	TGTGCCAGCAGCCTATCGACTAGCCGCCAAGAGACCCAGTACTTC	CASSLSTSRQETQYF
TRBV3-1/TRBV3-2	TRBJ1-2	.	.	TGTGCCAGCAGCCAAGATAAATTAGGCAGGGTGAACTATGGCTACACCTTC	CASSQDKLGRVNYGYTF
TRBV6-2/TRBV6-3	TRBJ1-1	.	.	TGTGCCAGCAGTTACGCGGACAGTAGGAACACTGAAGCTTTCTTT	CASSYADSRNTEAFF
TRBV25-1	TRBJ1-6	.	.	TGTGCCAGCAGTGAACGCGCGAGTTCACCCCTCCACTTT	CASSERASSPLHF
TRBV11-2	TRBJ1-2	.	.	TGTGCCAGCAGCCCCGGGACAACTACCTATGGCTACACCTTC	CASSPGTTTYGYTF
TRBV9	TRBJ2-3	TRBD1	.	TGTGCCAGCAGCCCCGGACAGGTCTCAGATACGCAGTATTTT	CASSPGQVSDTQYF
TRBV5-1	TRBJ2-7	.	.	TGCGCCAGCAGCTCCGGGCTAGGGGGTGGCTCCTACGAGCAGTACTTC	CASSSGLGGGSYEQYF
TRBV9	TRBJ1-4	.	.	TGTGCCAGCAGCGTATCAGGCGGGAGTGGTAATGAAAAACTGTTTTTT	CASSVSGGSGNEKLFF
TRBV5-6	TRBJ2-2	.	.	TGTGCCAGCAGCTTGGGTTGGCTGGGGGAGCTGTTTTTT	CASSLGWLGELFF
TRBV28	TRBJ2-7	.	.	TGTGCCAGCAGTTATCCGGCCGGGAGCTCCTACGAGCAGTACTTC	CASSYPAGSSYEQYF
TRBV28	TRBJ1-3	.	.	TGTGCCAGCAGGGAGCTGAGCTCTGGAAACACCATATATTTT	CASRELSSGNTIYF
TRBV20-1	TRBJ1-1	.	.	TGCAGTGCTAGTCCCGTGGGAGGCGGAAGCACTGAAGCTTTCTTT	CSASPVGGGSTEAFF
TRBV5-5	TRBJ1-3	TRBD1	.	TGTGCCAGCAGCTTAGGCCAGGGGGGAGGAAACACCATATATTTT	CASSLGQGGGNTIYF
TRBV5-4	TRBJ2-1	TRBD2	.	TGTGCCAGCACCTCCCGGGGGGATGAGCAGTTCTTC	CASTSRGDEQFF
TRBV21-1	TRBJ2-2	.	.	TGTGCCAGCAGCAGTTCTGACCGGGGGGGGAACACCGGGGAGCTGTTTTTT	CASSSSDRGGNTGELFF
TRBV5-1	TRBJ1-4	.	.	TGCGCCAGCAGCCCCGGACAGCCATATAATGAAAAACTGTTTTTT	CASSPGQPYNEKLFF
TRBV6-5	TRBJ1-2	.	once	TGTGCCAGCTGTAGATGGCAGGGGAGTTCAGGCTACACCTTC	CASCRWQGSSGYTF
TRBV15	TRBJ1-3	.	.	TGTGCCACCAGCAGAGACCTTGAGCGCACCATATATTTT	CATSRDLERTIYF
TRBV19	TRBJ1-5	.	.	TGTGCCAGCCGCCGGGCGGACGGGAGTTCTCAGCCCCAGCATTTT	CASRRADGSSQPQHF
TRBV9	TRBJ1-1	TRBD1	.	TGTGCCAGCAGCCCCACAAGGGGGCGTATGAACACTGAAGCTTTCTTT	CASSPTRGRMNTEAFF
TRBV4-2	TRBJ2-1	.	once	TGTGCCAGCAGCCCGCGGGACAGTACATACAATGAGCAGTTCTTC	CASSPRDSTYNEQFF
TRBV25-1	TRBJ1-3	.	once	TGTGCCAGCAGTGCAGCGGGCTGGTATGGAAACACCATATATTTT	CASSAAGWYGNTIYF
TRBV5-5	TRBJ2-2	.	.	TGTGCCAGCACCAACTTCCGCGGGACGATAAACACCGGGGAGCTGTTTTTT	CASTNFRGTINTGELFF
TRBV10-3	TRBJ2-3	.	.	TGTGCCATCAGTGACCCCCGTACGGGGAACACAGATACGCAGTATTTT	CAISDPRTGNTDTQYF
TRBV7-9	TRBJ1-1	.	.	TGTGCCAGCAGCTTAGTCGGCGGGGCTGAAGCTTTCTTT	CASSLVGGAEAFF
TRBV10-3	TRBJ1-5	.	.	TGTGCCACCAAAGTAGGGGGAGATAGCAATCAGCCCCAGCATTTT	CATKVGGDSNQPQHF
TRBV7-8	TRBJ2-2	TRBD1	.	TGTGCCAGCAGCTTAGCGATCCGACAGGGTGAAATGGGGGAGCTGTTTTTT	CASSLAIRQGEMGELFF
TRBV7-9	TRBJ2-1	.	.	TGTGCCAGCAGCTTAGAACTAGACAATGAGCAGTTCTTC	CASSLELDNEQFF
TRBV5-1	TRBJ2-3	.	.	TGCGCCAGCAGCAAACAGGGCCCTGATCCCACAGATACGCAGTATTTT	CASSKQGPDPTDTQYF
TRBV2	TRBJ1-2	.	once	TGTGCCAGCAAGAACCGGGACACAAATAACTATGGCTACACCTTC	CASKNRDTNNYGYTF
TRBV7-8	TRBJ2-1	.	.	TGTGCCAGCAGCTTAGAGCTTGAGCAGTTCTTC	CASSLELEQFF
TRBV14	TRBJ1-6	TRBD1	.	TGTGCCAGCAGCCTCGGGACAGCGAATTCACCCCTCCACTTT	CASSLGTANSPLHF